Described below is a single T cell receptor (beta chain) sequence and its context. Antigen specificity is unknown. Assay used: immunoSEQ multiplex PCR; TCRdb lists only in-frame clones, some missing. This sample has 70,000 to 95,000 clones, with roughly 93% found just once. These data are taken from a study of T cells in localized non-small cell lung cancer. Regarding the study as a whole: The study linked higher blood T cell density to longer overall survival. Tumor trailed uninvolved adjacent lung in T cell clonality, which peaked there. In adjacent lung appeared a median about 57 of the top 100 tumor clones. Heterogeneity remains possible, as sequencing covered one tumor region only.

This material consisted of PBMCs, taken before any cancer treatment. The TCR comes from a woman aged 35 to 70 with stage II squamous cell lung carcinoma.

CDR3 sequence: CASGRNTEAFF. The CDR3, as DNA: TGTGCCAGCGGGCGGAACACTGAAGCTTTCTTT. V is TRBV6-1 and J is TRBJ1-1; D gene uncertain. Trimming stripped 8 bases from V and 1 base from J, with 5 bases between. Germline values: CDR1 MNHNS, CDR2 SASEGT. There are 11 residues in the CDR3.